The 20 T cell receptor beta chains reported below all come from one sample, sequenced in a study of graft-versus-host responses after intestinal transplantation. TCRdb keeps only in-frame clones here, not all; method: immunoSEQ multiplex PCR. The data contain some 150,000 clones, 80% to 95% of them seen just once; the ten biggest clones take up about 0.18%. The antigens of these receptors remain unknown. Sequencing was performed on unstimulated CD4+ T cells sorted from spleen or lymph node cells, taken before intestinal transplant. The origin of the receptors is a human donor who received an intestinal transplant.

The rearrangement joins TRBV28 to TRBJ2-3, with 13 bases that match TRBD2. Germline values: CDR1 MDHEN, CDR2 SYDVKM. V dropped 6 bases and J dropped 2; count of bases not matched to a gene: 14. The length of the CDR3 is 19 residues. In DNA, the CDR3 is TGTGCCAGCAGCTCGAAGGGGACTAGCGGGACCTTTCTCACAGATACGCAGTATTTT. Protein: CASSSKGTSGTFLTDTQYF.

The J gene is TRBJ2-7, the V gene TRBV4-2; TRBD1 matches at 9 bases. V dropped 1 base and J dropped 6; count of bases not matched to a gene: 22. CDR1 is LGHNA, CDR2 YNFKEQ, per germline. CDR3 size: 20 residues. CDR3 coding DNA: TGTGCCAGCAGCCAAGTTCAAGACGTAGGAGGGGGACAGGGAGGTCTCGAGCAGTACTTC. Amino acid sequence: CASSQVQDVGGGQGGLEQYF.

The CDR3 region has the DNA TGTGCCTGCAAGGGACTGGGGTTTCACGAGCAGTACTTC. Translated: CACKGLGFHEQYF. The genes are TRBV30 and TRBJ2-7; TRBD2 is a possible D gene (6 bases). CDR3 length: 13 amino acids. Trimming shortened V by 6 bases and J by 5 bases, and 17 bases separated the two germline ends. The germline V gene has CDR1 GTSNPN and CDR2 SVGIG (reference sequence).

The rearrangement links TRBV19 to TRBJ1-4; no reliable D call. V was shortened by 0 bases and J by 5 bases, with 16 bases between the two germline ends. This CDR3 contains 17 residues. Per germline, CDR1 LNHDA and CDR2 SQIVND (reference sequence). CDR3 amino acids: CASSIDPPAGRNEKLFF. CDR3 nucleotide sequence: TGTGCCAGTAGTATAGACCCCCCGGCGGGCCGAAATGAAAAACTGTTTTTT. The full variable domain, its missing parts supplied by reference TRBV19 and TRBJ1-4, is DGGITQSPKYLFRKEGQNVTLSCEQNLNHDAMYWYRQDPGQGLRLIYYSQIVNDFQKGDIAEGYSVSREKKESFPLTVTSAQKNPTAFYLCASSIDPPAGRNEKLFFGSGTQLSVL.

The gene calls are TRBV5-4 and TRBJ2-5; D is undetermined. Trimming took off 3 bases at V and 4 bases at J, with 4 bases between the two ends. This CDR3 comprises 11 residues. The germline V gene has CDR1 SGHNT and CDR2 YYREEE (reference sequence). The CDR3 DNA reads as TGTGCCAGCAGCTCCGGAGAGACCCAGTACTTC. Amino acid sequence: CASSSGETQYF. Full variable domain (outside the CDR3, taken from reference TRBV5-4 and TRBJ2-5): ETGVTQSPTHLIKTRGQQVTLRCSSQSGHNTVSWYQQALGQGPQFIFQYYREEENGRGNFPPRFSGLQFPNYSSELNVNALELDDSALYLCASSSGETQYFGPGTRLLVL.

The chain links TRBV28 to TRBJ1-1; D call uncertain. The CDR3 loop spans 13 amino acids. Trimming took off 5 bases at V and 5 bases at J, with 12 bases between the two ends. Germline V gives CDR1 MDHEN, CDR2 SYDVKM. CDR3 in DNA: TGTGCCAGCAGTCCGTTGGGGAGGACTGAAGCTTTCTTT. The encoded protein is CASSPLGRTEAFF.

The chain links TRBV5-1 to TRBJ1-4; D perhaps matches TRBD1 (5 bases). Trimming left V 3 bases short and J 1 base short, with 16 bases between. This CDR3 spans 17 amino acids. Germline loops: CDR1 SGHRS, CDR2 YFSETQ. For the CDR3, the DNA is TGCGCCAGCAGCTACGGGCCCCGGGGCGTAACTAATGAAAAACTGTTTTTT. Protein: CASSYGPRGVTNEKLFF.

This clone has only one observation. This chain links TRBV7-3 with TRBJ2-1, with TRBD2 matching over 11 bases. The length of the CDR3 is 12 residues. V was pared by 5 bases and J by 12 bases, with 3 bases of the junction left unmatched. The V gene's germline CDR1 is SGHTA and CDR2 FQGTGA. CDR3 sequence (DNA): TGTGCCAGCAGCCCTCTAGCGGGAGGGCAGTTCTTC. Translation: CASSPLAGGQFF.

This sequence joins TRBV6-5 and TRBJ2-3; 10 nucleotides match TRBD1. Germline CDR1 reads MNHEY; CDR2 reads SVGAGI. V trimming: 8 bases; J trimming: 4 bases; junction bases outside the gene matches: 9. CDR3 length: 15 residues. The CDR3 region has the DNA TGTGCCAGCGGTTTCTGGACAGGGGGGGCAGATACGCAGTATTTT. It yields the protein CASGFWTGGADTQYF.

This clone turned up a few times. The chain combines TRBV2 with TRBJ2-7; maybe TRBD2 (5 bases). Germline assignment: CDR1 SNHLY and CDR2 FYNNEI. Trimming stripped 4 bases from V and 0 bases from J, with 10 bases between. The CDR3 is made up of 14 amino acids. The CDR3 sequence: CASSGTFSSYEQYF. The CDR3 nucleotides are TGTGCCAGCAGTGGGACTTTTAGCTCCTACGAGCAGTACTTC.

The chain carries TRBV11-2 and TRBJ2-2; possibly TRBD1 for D (7 bases). V lost 3 bases and J 6 bases, leaving 20 bases between the germline ends. The CDR3 covers 17 residues. From germline, CDR1 is SGHAT and CDR2 FQNNGV. Here the CDR3 reads CASSLRGSRGDPGELFF. In DNA, the CDR3 is TGTGCCAGCAGCTTGAGGGGTTCCAGGGGGGATCCCGGGGAGCTGTTTTTT. Filled out from reference TRBV11-2 and TRBJ2-2, the complete variable domain reads EAGVAQSPRYKIIEKRQSVAFWCNPISGHATLYWYQQILGQGPKLLIQFQNNGVVDDSQLPKDRFSAERLKGVDSTLKIQPAKLEDSAVYLCASSLRGSRGDPGELFFGEGSRLTVL.

About this clone: This likely comes from a read error, as the CDR3 has no conserved phenylalanine or tryptophan at its end. The DNA is omitted, as the CDR3 cannot be located on it reliably, and the CDR3 follows TCRdb's listing. J is TRBJ2-6 and V is TRBV7-9. Per the germline V gene, CDR1 is SEHNR and CDR2 is FQNEAQ (reference sequence). The CDR3 numbers 10 amino acids, ends counted. This chain's CDR3 is CASSSLVGVV.

This chain's CDR3 is CASSLLRHSGNTIYF. In DNA form, the CDR3 reads TGTGCCAGCAGCTTGCTTCGTCACAGTGGAAACACCATATATTTT. The genes are TRBV5-6 and TRBJ1-3; no definite D call. The CDR3 contains 15 residues. Trimming shortened V by 1 base and J by 3 bases, and 11 bases separated the two germline ends. Germline loops: CDR1 SGHDT, CDR2 YYEEEE.

The chain joins TRBV19 to TRBJ1-4; no reliable D call. The CDR3 loop spans 13 amino acids. The V gene lost 6 bases and the J gene lost 8 bases, with 13 bases spanning the gap. Germline CDR1 and CDR2: LNHDA and SQIVND (reference sequence). In DNA, the CDR3 is TGTGCCAGTAGCTACTCCCGGTGGGAAAAACTGTTTTTT. It translates to CASSYSRWEKLFF.

This sequence joins TRBV14 and TRBJ2-7, with D possibly TRBD1 on 7 matching bases. This CDR3 comprises 13 residues. Trimming left V 5 bases short and J 6 bases short, with 14 bases between. Germline V gene lookup returns CDR1 SGHDN and CDR2 FVKESK. The CDR3 region has the DNA TGTGCCAGCAGCTTTATCCAGGGGGGCGAGCAGTACTTC. Its translation: CASSFIQGGEQYF.

V and J are TRBV6-5 and TRBJ2-7; D is unclear. This CDR3 is 14 amino acids long. V was pared by 2 bases and J by 0 bases, with 8 bases between. The germline V gene encodes CDR1 MNHEY and CDR2 SVGAGI. The CDR3 nucleotides are TGTGCCAGCAGTTACGCAAGTAGCTCCTACGAGCAGTACTTC. Translating it yields CASSYASSSYEQYF.

The genes are TRBV5-4 and TRBJ2-5; D not certain. This CDR3 is 13 amino acids long. V was pared by 4 bases and J by 5 bases, with 12 bases between. Germline values: CDR1 SGHNT, CDR2 YYREEE (reference sequence). The CDR3 loop reads CASSASSRETQYF. The CDR3, as DNA: TGTGCCAGCAGCGCCTCTAGTAGGGAGACCCAGTACTTC.

The V gene is TRBV7-3, the J gene TRBJ1-1, with TRBD1 as a possible D gene (5 bases). In germline, CDR1 is SGHTA, CDR2 FQGTGA. The CDR3 is 13 amino acids. The ends were cut back, 2 bases at V and 5 bases at J, with 9 bases in the middle. The CDR3 spells CASSLDRGTEAFF. In nucleotides, the CDR3 is TGTGCCAGCAGCTTAGACAGAGGGACTGAAGCTTTCTTT.

This chain uses TRBV28 with TRBJ2-5; perhaps TRBD1 as D (8 bases). Trimming shortened V by 3 bases and J by 11 bases, and 28 bases separated the two germline ends. The CDR3 extends over 17 amino acids. CDR1 MDHEN and CDR2 SYDVKM come from the germline V gene. DNA of the CDR3: TGTGCCAGCAGTTTTTTCTTGAAGGACAGGGAGGGGGGTAGACAGTACTTC. It yields the protein CASSFFLKDREGGRQYF.

The chain couples TRBV19 to TRBJ2-1; D remains unclear. Germline V gene data show CDR1 as LNHDA and CDR2 as SQIVND (reference sequence). The CDR3 consists of 13 residues. V was cut by 2 bases and J by 3 bases, with 5 bases left in between. DNA for the CDR3: TGTGCCAGTAGTATACAGCTCTACAATGAGCAGTTCTTC. Protein sequence: CASSIQLYNEQFF. The variable domain in full, with the rest retrieved from reference TRBV19 and TRBJ2-1, is DGGITQSPKYLFRKEGQNVTLSCEQNLNHDAMYWYRQDPGQGLRLIYYSQIVNDFQKGDIAEGYSVSREKKESFPLTVTSAQKNPTAFYLCASSIQLYNEQFFGPGTRLTVL.